The clone carrying this T cell receptor (beta chain) came up a few times. The antigen remains unidentified. The source of the sample is a study of human T cells and chemical hapten exposure. Study-wide points: After DPC sensitization, TCRs above 1 in 1000 frequency showed no change.

Time point meaning: patch test 2, 6 weeks after DPC sensitization. Treatment of the sample: therapeutic diphenylcyclopropenone sensitization with weekly scalp DPC. TCRdb ran MiXCR on the RACE reads and lists one entry per CDR3 protein. In the table there are roughly 150,000 distinct CDR3 sequences, approximately 12% of which are singletons. This CDR3 has 17 residues. V lost 1 base to trimming and J lost 5 bases; unmatched junction nucleotides: 10. Germline loops: CDR1 SGHTA, CDR2 FQGNSA. The V and J genes are TRBV7-2 and TRBJ2-3, with 9 bases identical to TRBD2. Sequenced here: whole blood, sampled in connection with sensitization to the hapten diphenylcyclopropenone (DPC). This TCR was sampled from a woman between 50 and 59 years old with alopecia areata. Some clones in this sample may be carry-over from other donors' samples. CDR3 nucleotides: TGTGCCAGCAGCTTAGGTTCCGCGGGAGGGCCGAGAGATACGCAGTATTTT. This codes for CASSLGSAGGPRDTQYF.